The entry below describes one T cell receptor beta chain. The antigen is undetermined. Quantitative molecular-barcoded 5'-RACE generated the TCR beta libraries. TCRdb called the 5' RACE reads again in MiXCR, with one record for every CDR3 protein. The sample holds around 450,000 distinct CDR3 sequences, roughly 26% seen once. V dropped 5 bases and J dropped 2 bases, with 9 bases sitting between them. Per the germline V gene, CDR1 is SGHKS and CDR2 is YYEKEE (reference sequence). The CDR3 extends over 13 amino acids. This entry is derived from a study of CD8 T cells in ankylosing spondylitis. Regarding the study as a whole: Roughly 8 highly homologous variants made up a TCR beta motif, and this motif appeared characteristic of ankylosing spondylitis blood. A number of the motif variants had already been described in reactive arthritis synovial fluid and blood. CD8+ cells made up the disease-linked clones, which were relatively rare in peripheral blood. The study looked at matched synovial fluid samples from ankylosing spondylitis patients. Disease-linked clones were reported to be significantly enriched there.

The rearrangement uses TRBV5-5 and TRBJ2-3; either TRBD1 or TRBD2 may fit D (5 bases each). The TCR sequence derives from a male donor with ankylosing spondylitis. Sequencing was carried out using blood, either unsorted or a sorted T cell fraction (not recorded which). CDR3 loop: CASRGVYTDTQYF. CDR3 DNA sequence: TGTGCCAGCAGGGGGGTTTACACAGATACGCAGTATTTT.